This TCR beta chain emerged from a study of T cell responses to AZD1222 COVID-19 vaccine. Study-wide results and limits: As reported, nearly half of all spike-specific TCRs target variant regions that are unmutated. Donors skewed white British and female; clonal diversity was possibly underestimated. Sampled repertoires all dated from after the peak T cell response. Increased Spike-specific TCR breadth and depth were observed after two AZD1222 doses.

Profiling relied on immunoSEQ multiplex PCR, and the TCRdb table lists in-frame clones only, not all of them. This table has 20,000 to 30,000 clones, approximately 88% appearing once. For this clone: Its antigen is undetermined.

The length of the CDR3 is 15 residues. The specimen was peripheral blood, collected 28 days after the second AZD1222 dose. This sequence joins TRBV21-1 and TRBJ2-6; the table's TRBD1 call for D was not verified on the DNA. TRBV21-1 is noted as a pseudogene. The TCR was taken from an adult who received the AZD1222 COVID-19 vaccine. The CDR3 nucleotides are TGTGCCAGCAGCAAAGTAACATCTGGGGCCAACGTCCTGACTTTC. This encodes CASSKVTSGANVLTF.